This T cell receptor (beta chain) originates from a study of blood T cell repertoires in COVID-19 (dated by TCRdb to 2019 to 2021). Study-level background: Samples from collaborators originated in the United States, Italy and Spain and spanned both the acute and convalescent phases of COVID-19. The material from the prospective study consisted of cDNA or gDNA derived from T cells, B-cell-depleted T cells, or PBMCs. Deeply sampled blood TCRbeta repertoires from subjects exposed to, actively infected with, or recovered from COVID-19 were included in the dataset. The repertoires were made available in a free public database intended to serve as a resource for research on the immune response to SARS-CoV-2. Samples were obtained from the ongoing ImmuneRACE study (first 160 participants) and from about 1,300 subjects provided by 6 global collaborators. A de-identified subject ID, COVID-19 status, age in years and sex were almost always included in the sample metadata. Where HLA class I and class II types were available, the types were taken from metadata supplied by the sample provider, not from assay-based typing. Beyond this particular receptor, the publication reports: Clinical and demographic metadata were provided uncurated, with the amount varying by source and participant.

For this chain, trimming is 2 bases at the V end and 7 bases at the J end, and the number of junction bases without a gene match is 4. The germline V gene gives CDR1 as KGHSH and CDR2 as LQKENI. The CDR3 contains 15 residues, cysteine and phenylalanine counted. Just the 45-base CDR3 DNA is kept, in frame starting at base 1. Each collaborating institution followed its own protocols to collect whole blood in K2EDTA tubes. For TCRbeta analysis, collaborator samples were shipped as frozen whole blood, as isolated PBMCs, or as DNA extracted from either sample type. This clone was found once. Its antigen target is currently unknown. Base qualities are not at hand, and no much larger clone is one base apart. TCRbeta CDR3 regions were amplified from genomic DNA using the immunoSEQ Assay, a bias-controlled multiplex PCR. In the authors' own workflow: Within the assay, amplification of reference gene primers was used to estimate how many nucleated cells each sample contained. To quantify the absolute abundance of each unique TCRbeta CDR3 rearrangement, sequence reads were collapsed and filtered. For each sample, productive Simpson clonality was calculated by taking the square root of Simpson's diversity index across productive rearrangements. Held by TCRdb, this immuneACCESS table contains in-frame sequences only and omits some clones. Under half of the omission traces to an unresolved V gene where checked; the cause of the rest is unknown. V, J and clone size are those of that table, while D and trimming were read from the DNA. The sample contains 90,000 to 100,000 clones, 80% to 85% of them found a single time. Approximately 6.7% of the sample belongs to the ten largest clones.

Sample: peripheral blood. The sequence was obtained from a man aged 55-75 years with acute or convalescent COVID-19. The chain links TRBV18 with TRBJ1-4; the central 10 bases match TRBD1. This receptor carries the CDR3 CASSPSRDRGEKLFF. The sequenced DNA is TGTGCCAGCTCACCAAGCCGGGACAGGGGTGAAAAACTGTTTTTT.